This T cell receptor beta chain was sequenced for a study of blood T cells in healthy people across ages. Study conclusions and caveats: Naive CD4+ cells and diversity were both higher in long-lived donors than in aged donors.

Comment on this clonotype: What it recognizes is unknown.

There were healthy Caucasian individuals from Russia, aged roughly 6 to 90, serving as donors. Researchers collected around 11 milliliters of peripheral blood from every single donor. With a J-beta primer mix and a sample-barcoded 5' primer, a second PCR ran roughly 6 to 11 cycles. Each sample yielded at least 3 million CDR3-containing paired-end reads. TCRdb called the 5' RACE reads again in MiXCR, with one record for every CDR3 protein. The sample records 700,000 to 850,000 distinct CDR3 sequences, under 40% being singletons. This CDR3 has 12 residues. CDR1 is MNHEY, CDR2 SVGEGT, per germline. The sample was blood. The source of this sequence is a man aged 18 to 30 in good health. The chain combines TRBV6-2 or TRBV6-3 with TRBJ2-4; D unclear. The J call may be wrong; the DNA end is better matched by TRBJ2-7. As DNA, the CDR3 is TGTGCCAGCAGTTATACGTCGTACGAGCAGTACTTC. It translates to CASSYTSYEQYF.